This TCR beta chain was profiled in a study of beta chain features in type 1 diabetes. General study points: For Type 1 diabetes patients, all four CD4+ subsets carried TCRB CDR3s that were moderately but significantly shorter. More deletions and fewer insertions at VDJ junctions were seen in type 1 diabetes patients.

Details on this clone: Its antigen is not known.

The investigators reverse transcribed all of the isolated RNA, so they sequenced expressed TCRB transcripts. Here immunoSEQ multiplex PCR was the method, and the copy in TCRdb shows in-frame clones only, minus some. Of approximately 15,000 clones in the sample, about 40% were seen once. This CDR3 has 13 amino acids. Unmatched junction bases numbered 0, after V lost 3 bases and J lost 2 bases. Germline V gene sequence: CDR1 KGHSH, CDR2 LQKENI. The TCR sequence derives from a woman in her thirties or forties in good health. The material sequenced was stem cell memory CD4+ T cells from blood. V usage is TRBV18 and J usage is TRBJ2-5; 7 bases line up with TRBD1. The CDR3 coding sequence is TGTGCCAGCTCACCGGACAGGCAAGAGACCCAGTACTTC. This sequence encodes CASSPDRQETQYF.